Listed here is a single T cell receptor (beta chain). The antigen is unknown. Purified naive CD4+ T cells were depleted of CD25+ Tregs. General study results and limits: The TCR gene usage of tumor memory CD4+ T cells clustered together with blood and lymph node memory CD4+ cells and with lymph node naive CD4+ cells. Greatest tumor Treg TCR overlap was with tumor naive CD4+ cells.

Germline V gives CDR1 MNHEY, CDR2 SMNVEV (reference sequence). This CDR3 comprises 17 residues. V was clipped by 7 bases and J by 4 bases; unmatched bases: 15. Semi-nested PCR with Nested Universal Primer A followed constant-region reverse priming of full-length variable regions. In TCRdb, the 5' RACE reads were re-called with MiXCR into one record per CDR3 protein. The sample has tens of thousands of distinct CDR3 sequences; more than 25% are singletons. The sample comprised naive CD4+ T cells sorted from blood. This sample's subset: naive CD4+ T cells, CD4+CD45RA+CD25-. This sequence originates from a female donor with breast cancer. V usage is TRBV27 and J usage is TRBJ2-2, with 7 positions matching TRBD1. CDR3 sequence reads: CASKNRGFEVGTGELFF. DNA for the CDR3: TGTGCCAGCAAAAACAGGGGTTTTGAAGTAGGCACCGGGGAGCTGTTTTTT.